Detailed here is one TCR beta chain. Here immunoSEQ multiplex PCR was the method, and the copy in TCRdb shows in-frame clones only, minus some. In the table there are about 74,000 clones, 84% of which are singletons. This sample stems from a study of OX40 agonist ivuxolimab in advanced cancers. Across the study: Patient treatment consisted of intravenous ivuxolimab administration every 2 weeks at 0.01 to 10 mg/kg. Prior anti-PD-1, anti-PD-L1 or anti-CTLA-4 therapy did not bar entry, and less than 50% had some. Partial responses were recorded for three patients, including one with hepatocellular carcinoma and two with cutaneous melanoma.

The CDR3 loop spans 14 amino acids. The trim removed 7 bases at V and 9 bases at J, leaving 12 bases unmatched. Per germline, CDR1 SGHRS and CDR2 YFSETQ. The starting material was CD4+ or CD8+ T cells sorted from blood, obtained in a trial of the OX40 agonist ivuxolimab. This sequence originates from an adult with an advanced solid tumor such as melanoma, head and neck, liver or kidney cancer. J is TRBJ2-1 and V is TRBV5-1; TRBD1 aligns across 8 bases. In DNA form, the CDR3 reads TGCGCCAGCGGGCGTGGACAGGGACTTTCTGAGCAGTTCTTC. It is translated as CASGRGQGLSEQFF.